The rows below give T cell receptor beta chains drawn from one sample of a study of blood T cell repertoires in COVID-19. Assay: immunoSEQ multiplex PCR; the TCRdb copy retains only in-frame clones and omits some. The table has roughly 200,000 clones, about nine tenths seen once. Sequencing was carried out using peripheral blood. The source is a man older than 75 with acute or convalescent COVID-19. CDR3s include the opening cysteine and the closing phenylalanine or tryptophan. A D gene is named only where the DNA matches it firmly. Not all rows give a size; the values are once, few, many and, for expanded clones, a class.

clone_size: once; d_call: NA; j_call: TRBJ1-1; v_call: TRBV15; cdr3_aa: CATSRDAGGTEAFF; cdr3_nt: TGTGCCACCAGCAGAGATGCCGGAGGGACTGAAGCTTTCTTT
clone_size: NA; d_call: TRBD1; j_call: TRBJ1-5; v_call: TRBV6-6; cdr3_aa: CASSYGTGGSQPQHF; cdr3_nt: TGTGCCAGCAGTTACGGGACAGGGGGCAGTCAGCCCCAGCATTTT
clone_size: NA; d_call: TRBD2; j_call: TRBJ2-3; v_call: TRBV5-1; cdr3_aa: CASSLGSGMTDTQYF; cdr3_nt: TGCGCCAGCAGCTTGGGTAGCGGGATGACAGATACGCAGTATTTT
clone_size: NA; d_call: NA; j_call: TRBJ2-4; v_call: TRBV19; cdr3_aa: CASSSTSVRNIQYF; cdr3_nt: TGTGCCAGTAGTTCAACCTCAGTCCGAAACATTCAGTACTTC
clone_size: NA; d_call: TRBD2; j_call: TRBJ2-3; v_call: TRBV5-1; cdr3_aa: CASSQGLAADTQYF; cdr3_nt: TGCGCCAGCAGCCAAGGACTAGCGGCAGATACGCAGTATTTT
clone_size: NA; d_call: TRBD1; j_call: TRBJ1-6; v_call: TRBV27; cdr3_aa: CASPSNGRGPGGTGDSPLHF; cdr3_nt: TGTGCCAGCCCGTCTAATGGGAGAGGCCCAGGTGGGACAGGGGACTCACCCCTCCACTTT
clone_size: NA; d_call: NA; j_call: TRBJ2-2; v_call: TRBV6-5; cdr3_aa: CAVMTRNSGELFF; cdr3_nt: TGTGCCGTTATGACCAGGAACAGCGGGGAGCTGTTTTTT
clone_size: NA; d_call: NA; j_call: TRBJ2-3; v_call: TRBV7-3; cdr3_aa: CASSLRGVSDTQYF; cdr3_nt: TGTGCCAGCAGCCTTCGGGGAGTATCAGATACGCAGTATTTT
clone_size: NA; d_call: NA; j_call: TRBJ2-1; v_call: TRBV21-1; cdr3_aa: CASSKARTPSYNEQFF; cdr3_nt: TGTGCCAGCAGCAAAGCGCGGACACCTTCCTACAATGAGCAGTTCTTC
clone_size: NA; d_call: TRBD1; j_call: TRBJ2-5; v_call: TRBV5-1; cdr3_aa: CASRLDRAGETQYF; cdr3_nt: TGCGCCAGCAGACTGGACAGGGCAGGAGAGACCCAGTACTTC
clone_size: NA; d_call: TRBD2; j_call: TRBJ2-1; v_call: TRBV9; cdr3_aa: CASSVTSGNSYNEQFF; cdr3_nt: TGTGCCAGCAGCGTCACTAGCGGGAACTCATACAATGAGCAGTTCTTC
clone_size: NA; d_call: TRBD1; j_call: TRBJ2-5; v_call: TRBV27; cdr3_aa: CASSPAGTGGATQYF; cdr3_nt: TGTGCCAGCAGTCCCGCCGGGACAGGGGGCGCGACCCAGTACTTC
clone_size: NA; d_call: TRBD2; j_call: TRBJ2-3; v_call: TRBV24-1; cdr3_aa: CATSPSGTTTDTQYF; cdr3_nt: TGTGCCACCAGTCCTAGCGGGACCACCACAGATACGCAGTATTTT
clone_size: NA; d_call: TRBD2; j_call: TRBJ2-3; v_call: TRBV10-3; cdr3_aa: CAIRGGLAGDTQYF; cdr3_nt: TGTGCCATCAGGGGGGGGCTAGCGGGAGATACGCAGTATTTT
clone_size: once; d_call: NA; j_call: TRBJ1-1; v_call: TRBV27; cdr3_aa: CASSLAPDLRETEAFF; cdr3_nt: TGTGCCAGCAGTTTAGCCCCTGACCTCCGGGAGACTGAAGCTTTCTTT
clone_size: NA; d_call: NA; j_call: TRBJ2-7; v_call: TRBV6-5; cdr3_aa: CASSYGGTEAYEQYF; cdr3_nt: TGTGCCAGCAGTTACGGCGGGACCGAAGCCTACGAGCAGTACTTC
clone_size: NA; d_call: TRBD1; j_call: TRBJ2-1; v_call: TRBV5-1; cdr3_aa: CASSPGIGQGFNEQFF; cdr3_nt: TGCGCCAGCAGCCCAGGAATCGGACAGGGATTCAATGAGCAGTTCTTC
clone_size: NA; d_call: TRBD2; j_call: TRBJ2-1; v_call: TRBV5-1; cdr3_aa: CASSWTGTSGAGEQFF; cdr3_nt: TGCGCCAGCAGCTGGACCGGGACTAGCGGTGCGGGGGAGCAGTTCTTC
clone_size: NA; d_call: TRBD2; j_call: TRBJ2-3; v_call: TRBV6-2/TRBV6-3; cdr3_aa: CASTPGIFTSGSSSTDTQYF; cdr3_nt: TGTGCCAGCACCCCAGGAATATTTACTAGCGGGAGTTCTAGCACAGATACGCAGTATTTT
clone_size: NA; d_call: TRBD2; j_call: TRBJ2-7; v_call: TRBV6-5; cdr3_aa: CASSSGLAGPGGQYF; cdr3_nt: TGTGCCAGCAGTTCGGGGCTAGCGGGGCCCGGGGGGCAGTACTTC
clone_size: NA; d_call: TRBD1; j_call: TRBJ2-7; v_call: TRBV7-9; cdr3_aa: CASSSDRPSREQYF; cdr3_nt: TGTGCCAGCAGCTCGGACAGGCCGTCAAGAGAGCAGTACTTC
clone_size: once; d_call: TRBD1; j_call: TRBJ1-5; v_call: TRBV12-3/TRBV12-4; cdr3_aa: CTSSRGQNQPQHF; cdr3_nt: TGTACCAGCAGCAGGGGACAGAACCAGCCCCAGCATTTT
clone_size: NA; d_call: NA; j_call: TRBJ1-1; v_call: TRBV3-1/TRBV3-2; cdr3_aa: CASTLHYGNTEAFF; cdr3_nt: TGTGCCAGCACCCTACACTATGGGAACACTGAAGCTTTCTTT
clone_size: NA; d_call: NA; j_call: TRBJ2-3; v_call: TRBV19; cdr3_aa: CASSMSLAADTQYF; cdr3_nt: TGTGCCAGTAGTATGTCCCTAGCTGCAGATACGCAGTATTTT
clone_size: NA; d_call: TRBD1; j_call: TRBJ2-7; v_call: TRBV28; cdr3_aa: CASSPTGSSYEQYF; cdr3_nt: TGTGCCAGCAGTCCGACAGGGTCCTCCTACGAGCAGTACTTC
clone_size: NA; d_call: TRBD1; j_call: TRBJ2-1; v_call: TRBV24-1; cdr3_aa: CATSDLRAQGMNEQFF; cdr3_nt: TGTGCCACCAGTGACCTCAGGGCACAGGGGATGAATGAGCAGTTCTTC
clone_size: NA; d_call: NA; j_call: TRBJ2-7; v_call: TRBV23-1; cdr3_aa: CASSHRQLYEQYF; cdr3_nt: TGCGCCAGCAGTCACAGACAGCTCTACGAGCAGTACTTC
clone_size: NA; d_call: NA; j_call: TRBJ2-7; v_call: TRBV4-2; cdr3_aa: CASSQDYSFGGYEQYF; cdr3_nt: TGTGCCAGCAGCCAAGATTATTCTTTCGGCGGCTACGAGCAGTACTTC
clone_size: once; d_call: NA; j_call: TRBJ2-7; v_call: TRBV3-1/TRBV3-2; cdr3_aa: CASSLSTGYEQYF; cdr3_nt: TGTGCCAGCAGCCTTTCGACAGGCTACGAGCAGTACTTC
clone_size: once; d_call: TRBD2; j_call: TRBJ2-7; v_call: TRBV7-7; cdr3_aa: CASSLRTGGNYEQYF; cdr3_nt: TGTGCCAGCAGCCTCCGTACGGGGGGAAACTACGAGCAGTACTTC
clone_size: NA; d_call: TRBD1; j_call: TRBJ1-4; v_call: TRBV19; cdr3_aa: CASRGQAANEKLFF; cdr3_nt: TGTGCCAGTAGAGGACAGGCAGCTAATGAAAAACTGTTTTTT
clone_size: few; d_call: TRBD2; j_call: TRBJ2-7; v_call: TRBV30; cdr3_aa: CAWRGLAGEQYF; cdr3_nt: TGTGCCTGGAGGGGACTAGCTGGGGAGCAGTACTTC
clone_size: NA; d_call: NA; j_call: TRBJ2-7; v_call: TRBV6-5; cdr3_aa: CASNPAASYEQYF; cdr3_nt: TGTGCCAGCAACCCAGCGGCTTCCTACGAGCAGTACTTC
clone_size: NA; d_call: NA; j_call: TRBJ2-1; v_call: TRBV6-5; cdr3_aa: CASSSMSLARARFF; cdr3_nt: TGTGCCAGCAGTTCCATGAGTCTAGCGCGAGCACGGTTCTTC
clone_size: NA; d_call: TRBD2; j_call: TRBJ2-3; v_call: TRBV19; cdr3_aa: CASSALAGGFTDTQYF; cdr3_nt: TGTGCCAGTAGTGCACTAGCGGGAGGTTTCACAGATACGCAGTATTTT
clone_size: NA; d_call: NA; j_call: TRBJ2-3; v_call: TRBV7-2; cdr3_aa: CASSLGPTGGTDTQYF; cdr3_nt: TGTGCCAGCAGCTTAGGACCGACGGGGGGCACAGATACGCAGTATTTT
clone_size: few; d_call: TRBD1; j_call: TRBJ1-6; v_call: TRBV28; cdr3_aa: CASSFPIIDRDASPLHF; cdr3_nt: TGTGCCAGCAGTTTCCCCATAATAGACAGGGATGCTTCACCCCTCCACTTT
clone_size: NA; d_call: NA; j_call: TRBJ1-6; v_call: TRBV3-1/TRBV3-2; cdr3_aa: CASSLGRVDSPLHF; cdr3_nt: TGTGCCAGCAGCCTTGGCAGGGTAGATTCACCCCTCCACTTT
clone_size: NA; d_call: NA; j_call: TRBJ1-1; v_call: TRBV6-5; cdr3_aa: CASSYELNTEAFF; cdr3_nt: TGTGCCAGCAGTTATGAGCTGAACACTGAAGCTTTCTTT
clone_size: NA; d_call: NA; j_call: TRBJ2-6; v_call: TRBV6-1; cdr3_aa: CASGDLSSGANVLTF; cdr3_nt: TGTGCCAGCGGTGACCTCAGCTCTGGGGCCAACGTCCTGACTTTC
clone_size: NA; d_call: NA; j_call: TRBJ1-5; v_call: TRBV2; cdr3_aa: CASSEAGGNQPQHF; cdr3_nt: TGTGCCAGCAGTGAAGCAGGGGGCAATCAGCCCCAGCATTTT
clone_size: NA; d_call: TRBD2; j_call: TRBJ2-5; v_call: TRBV7-8; cdr3_aa: CASSFSGRGETQYF; cdr3_nt: TGTGCCAGCAGCTTCAGCGGGAGAGGAGAGACCCAGTACTTC
clone_size: once; d_call: NA; j_call: TRBJ2-7; v_call: TRBV5-1; cdr3_aa: CASSLTSVNEQYF; cdr3_nt: TGCGCCAGCAGCTTGACTAGTGTCAACGAGCAGTACTTC
clone_size: NA; d_call: TRBD2; j_call: TRBJ2-3; v_call: TRBV7-2; cdr3_aa: CASSWGLAGGADTQYF; cdr3_nt: TGTGCCAGCAGCTGGGGACTAGCGGGAGGGGCAGATACGCAGTATTTT
clone_size: NA; d_call: NA; j_call: TRBJ1-3; v_call: TRBV5-4; cdr3_aa: CASSAGFGDRPRSSGNTIYF; cdr3_nt: TGTGCCAGCAGCGCGGGCTTTGGGGATCGTCCGAGAAGCTCTGGAAACACCATATATTTT
clone_size: few; d_call: TRBD1; j_call: TRBJ2-7; v_call: TRBV24-1; cdr3_aa: CATSDPRDRSYEQYF; cdr3_nt: TGTGCCACCAGTGATCCCCGGGACAGGAGCTACGAGCAGTACTTC
clone_size: NA; d_call: TRBD2; j_call: TRBJ2-2; v_call: TRBV19; cdr3_aa: CASSMGLAGGPNTGELFF; cdr3_nt: TGTGCCAGTAGTATGGGACTAGCGGGGGGCCCGAACACCGGGGAGCTGTTTTTT
clone_size: NA; d_call: TRBD1; j_call: TRBJ1-4; v_call: TRBV5-4; cdr3_aa: CASSLEGQALNEKLFF; cdr3_nt: TGTGCCAGCAGCTTGGAGGGACAGGCCCTTAATGAAAAACTGTTTTTT
clone_size: NA; d_call: TRBD1; j_call: TRBJ1-4; v_call: TRBV18; cdr3_aa: CASSQGGQVNEKLFF; cdr3_nt: TGTGCCAGCTCACAAGGCGGACAGGTCAATGAAAAACTGTTTTTT
clone_size: NA; d_call: TRBD1; j_call: TRBJ1-2; v_call: TRBV28; cdr3_aa: CASSGTGARYGYTF; cdr3_nt: TGTGCCAGCTCGGGGACAGGGGCTCGCTATGGCTACACCTTC
clone_size: NA; d_call: TRBD1; j_call: TRBJ2-4; v_call: TRBV28; cdr3_aa: CASSSTGVGNIQYF; cdr3_nt: TGTGCCAGCAGTTCGACAGGGGTAGGAAACATTCAGTACTTC
clone_size: few; d_call: TRBD1; j_call: TRBJ1-2; v_call: TRBV7-2; cdr3_aa: CASRQQGADGYTF; cdr3_nt: TGTGCCAGCAGACAGCAGGGGGCTGACGGCTACACCTTC
clone_size: NA; d_call: NA; j_call: TRBJ1-3; v_call: TRBV7-8; cdr3_aa: CASSLVSARSGNTIYF; cdr3_nt: TGTGCCAGCAGCTTAGTTTCCGCGCGTTCTGGAAACACCATATATTTT
clone_size: NA; d_call: TRBD1; j_call: TRBJ2-3; v_call: TRBV5-4; cdr3_aa: CASSPGGQGLTDTQYF; cdr3_nt: TGTGCCAGCAGCCCCGGGGGACAGGGGTTAACAGATACGCAGTATTTT
clone_size: NA; d_call: TRBD2; j_call: TRBJ2-2; v_call: TRBV28; cdr3_aa: CASSPGTSGRTGELFF; cdr3_nt: TGTGCCAGCAGTCCCGGGACTAGCGGGAGAACCGGGGAGCTGTTTTTT